The present entry profiles one T cell receptor (beta chain) with its context. A junction boundary mismatches the germline segment, possibly from a read error. It was patients with CD8+CD57+ cell expansion by flow cytometry who were chosen for sequencing. CDR3 and TCR beta VDJ profiling relied on genomic DNA as the template. TCRdb re-called the reads through MiXCR, storing one row per CDR3 protein. In the table there are 400,000 to 600,000 distinct CDR3 sequences, less than 35% of which are singletons. This sample was included in a study of CD8+CD57+ T cells in acquired aplastic anemia. The length of the CDR3 is 14 residues. CDR1 and CDR2 from the germline V gene are SGHNT and YYREEE (reference sequence).

The sequence came from a human donor with aplastic anemia. Sequenced material: sorted CD4+, CD8+, or CD8+CD57+ T cells (not recorded which) from PBMCs. The chain couples TRBV5-4 to TRBJ2-5, with 9 bases lining up with TRBD2. The CDR3, as DNA: TGTGCCGGCAGCTTGGCAGCGGGGGGAGAGACCCAGTACTTC. It translates to CAGSLAAGGETQYF.